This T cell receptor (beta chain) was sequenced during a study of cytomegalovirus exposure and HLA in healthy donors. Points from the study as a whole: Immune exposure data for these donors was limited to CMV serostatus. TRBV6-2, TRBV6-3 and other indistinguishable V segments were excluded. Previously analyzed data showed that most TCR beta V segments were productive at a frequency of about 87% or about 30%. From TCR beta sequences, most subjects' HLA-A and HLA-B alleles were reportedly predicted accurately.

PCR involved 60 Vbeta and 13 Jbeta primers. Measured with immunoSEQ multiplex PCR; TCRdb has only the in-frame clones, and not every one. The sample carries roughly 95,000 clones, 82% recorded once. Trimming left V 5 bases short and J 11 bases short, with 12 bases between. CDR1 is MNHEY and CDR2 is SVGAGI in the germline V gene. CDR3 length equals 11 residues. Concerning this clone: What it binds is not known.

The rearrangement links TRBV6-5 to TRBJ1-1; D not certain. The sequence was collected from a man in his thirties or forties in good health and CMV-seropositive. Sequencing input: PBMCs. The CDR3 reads CASSHGGGAFF. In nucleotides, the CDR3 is TGTGCCAGCAGTCACGGCGGTGGGGCTTTCTTT.